The 20 T cell receptor beta chains below all came from one sample that was sequenced in a study of T cell responses to AZD1222 COVID-19 vaccine. Repertoires were generated with immunoSEQ multiplex PCR, while TCRdb's copy carries only in-frame clones and drops some. The table lists about 73,000 clones, roughly 90% of them singletons. The specimen was peripheral blood, collected 28 days after the second AZD1222 dose. The receptors stem from an adult who received the AZD1222 COVID-19 vaccine.

The V and J genes are TRBV6-5 and TRBJ2-1; TRBD1 matches 7 bases. Germline loops: CDR1 MNHEY, CDR2 SVGAGI. The CDR3 length is 16 residues. After removal of 3 bases from V and 0 bases from J, the junction contained 5 bases not matched to a gene. The CDR3: CASSYTWDSSYNEQFF. The CDR3 DNA reads TGTGCCAGCAGTTATACGTGGGACAGCTCCTACAATGAGCAGTTCTTC.

The chain combines TRBV5-4 with TRBJ2-6, with D possibly matching TRBD2 (7 bases). V was cut by 6 bases and J by 0 bases, with 19 bases left in between. CDR1 and CDR2 (germline): SGHNT, YYREEE (reference sequence). This CDR3 region has 18 residues. The CDR3 coding sequence is TGTGCCAGCACCCCCCCCGGGGGGCCCAGCTCTGGGGCCAACGTCCTGACTTTC. Translated, it gives CASTPPGGPSSGANVLTF.

This clone is a singleton in its sample. The gene calls are TRBV13 and TRBJ2-7, with a tentative D call TRBD1 (5 bases). The CDR3 has 13 amino acids. Germline lookup yields CDR1 PRHDT and CDR2 FYEKMQ (reference sequence). Trimming pared 5 bases from V and 1 base from J, leaving 9 bases between. CDR3 in DNA: TGTGCCAGCAGCCTGGACAAATCCTACGAGCAGTACTTC. This gives the protein CASSLDKSYEQYF.

The V gene is TRBV9, the J gene TRBJ2-3; TRBD2 agrees at 11 bases. The germline V gene has CDR1 SGDLS and CDR2 YYNGEE. This CDR3 contains 16 residues. The ends lost 3 bases at V and 0 bases at J; junction bases unmatched: 3. CDR3 sequence reads: CASSGSGGASTDTQYF. In DNA, the CDR3 is TGTGCCAGCAGCGGTAGCGGGGGGGCCAGCACAGATACGCAGTATTTT.

The chain employs TRBV9 and TRBJ1-5, with 8 bases aligning to TRBD1. CDR1 is SGDLS and CDR2 is YYNGEE in the germline V gene. The ends lost 4 bases at V and 4 bases at J; junction bases unmatched: 7. This CDR3 has 15 amino acids. CDR3 region: CASSRDGTGNQPQHF. In DNA form, the CDR3 reads TGTGCCAGCAGCCGAGACGGGACAGGTAATCAGCCCCAGCATTTT.

The chain carries TRBV5-1 and TRBJ2-1; 7 nucleotides agree with TRBD1. The junction had 7 bases not matched to a gene; V was cut back by 4 bases and J by 3 bases. Per the germline V gene, CDR1 is SGHRS and CDR2 is YFSETQ. The CDR3 is made up of 15 amino acids. Here the CDR3 DNA reads TGCGCCAGCAGCCTGTACAGGGGAGACTACAATGAGCAGTTCTTC. It yields the protein CASSLYRGDYNEQFF.

The CDR3 DNA reads as TGTGCCAGTAGTATAAGCACAGGGGGGAATCAGCCCCAGCATTTT. Amino acid sequence: CASSISTGGNQPQHF. The chain has TRBV19 and TRBJ1-5, with TRBD1 identical over 8 bases. The CDR3 consists of 15 residues. Trimming cost V 2 bases and J 4 bases; bases outside gene matches: 4. Germline loops: CDR1 LNHDA, CDR2 SQIVND (reference sequence).

The J gene is TRBJ2-7, the V gene TRBV28, with D uncertain. The V gene's germline CDR1 is MDHEN and CDR2 SYDVKM. The CDR3 consists of 12 residues. Trimming took 5 bases from V and 5 from J, leaving 10 bases between them. The CDR3, as DNA: TGTGCCAGCAGTCTGAGTCTAAACGAGCAGTACTTC. Translating it yields CASSLSLNEQYF.

This clone was found a few times. The genes are TRBV30 and TRBJ1-3; D is unclear. CDR3 length equals 16 residues. The germline CDR1 and CDR2 sequences are GTSNPN and SVGIG (reference sequence). The germline V and J ends were trimmed by 8 bases and 2 bases, with 22 bases remaining between them. CDR3 nucleotide sequence: TGTGCCGGCAGTTGGCCTACGCGAAAGGCTGGAAACACCATATATTTT. This sequence encodes CAGSWPTRKAGNTIYF. The full variable domain, completed using reference TRBV30 and TRBJ1-3, is SQTIHQWPATLVQPVGSPLSLECTVEGTSNPNLYWYRQAAGRGLQLLFYSVGIGQISSEVPQNLSASRPQDRQFILSSKKLLLSDSGFYLCAGSWPTRKAGNTIYFGEGSWLTVV.

This chain joins TRBV27 and TRBJ1-6; D is uncertain. CDR3 length: 16 residues. Germline loops: CDR1 MNHEY, CDR2 SMNVEV (reference sequence). The V end was cut by 2 bases, the J end by 5 bases, with 13 bases between. CDR3 residues: CASSLSPLAHNSPLHF. CDR3 DNA: TGTGCCAGCAGTTTAAGTCCTCTTGCACATAATTCACCCCTCCACTTT.

This clone was detected only once. The rearrangement links TRBV27 to TRBJ2-2, with 9 bases matching TRBD1. V shed 6 bases and J 4 bases; nucleotides not matched to a gene: 3. Germline V gene lookup returns CDR1 MNHEY and CDR2 SMNVEV (reference sequence). This CDR3 is built from 14 residues. The CDR3 region has the DNA TGTGCCAGCAGGGCGGACAGGGGCACCGGGGAGCTGTTTTTT. Protein: CASRADRGTGELFF.

The gene calls are TRBV7-9 and TRBJ1-3, with 7 bases fitting TRBD1. V was pared by 4 bases and J by 3 bases, with 0 bases of the junction left unmatched. The CDR3 consists of 13 residues. CDR1 is SEHNR, CDR2 FQNEAQ, per germline (reference sequence). The DNA of the CDR3 is TGTGCCAGCAGCTCAGGGGGTGGAAACACCATATATTTT. It yields the protein CASSSGGGNTIYF.

This rearrangement joins TRBV30 to TRBJ2-1; D may be TRBD1 (5 bases). Germline loops: CDR1 GTSNPN, CDR2 SVGIG (reference sequence). The CDR3 runs 11 residues. V gave up 1 base and J gave up 7 bases, with 5 bases separating them. CDR3 DNA sequence: TGTGCCTGGAGTGAGGGGAATGAGCAGTTCTTC. It is translated as CAWSEGNEQFF.

The V gene is TRBV30, the J gene TRBJ1-1; D is uncertain. From germline, CDR1 is GTSNPN and CDR2 SVGIG (reference sequence). The CDR3 contains 12 residues. V lost 0 bases and J lost 6, with 8 bases in between. Here the CDR3 DNA reads TGTGCCTGGAGTGTATCTAGGGCTGAAGCTTTCTTT. It encodes CAWSVSRAEAFF.

The chain carries TRBV28 and TRBJ1-4; tentative D call: TRBD1 (5 bases). The CDR3 contains 15 residues. Between the trimmed V and J ends, which lost 2 bases and 5 bases, there was a span of 12 bases. Per germline, CDR1 MDHEN and CDR2 SYDVKM. CDR3 nucleotides: TGTGCCAGCAGTTTACTCTCCGGGGCAAATGAAAAACTGTTTTTT. This codes for CASSLLSGANEKLFF.

The chain is built from TRBV19 and TRBJ1-2, with D possibly TRBD1 on 6 matching bases. Looked up from germline, CDR1 is LNHDA and CDR2 is SQIVND (reference sequence). Trimming pared 6 bases from V and 3 bases from J, leaving 14 bases between. This CDR3 is 14 amino acids long. CDR3 sequence: CASRWGGADYGYTF. CDR3 sequence (DNA): TGTGCCAGTAGATGGGGGGGCGCGGACTATGGCTACACCTTC.

The chain has TRBV9 and TRBJ2-1; 7 nucleotides align to TRBD2. J was trimmed by 4 bases and V by 0 bases; bases with no gene match: 4. CDR3 length equals 15 residues. Germline lookup yields CDR1 SGDLS and CDR2 YYNGEE. This CDR3 is CASSVVGGSYNEQFF. CDR3 DNA sequence: TGTGCCAGCAGCGTAGTCGGGGGGAGTTACAATGAGCAGTTCTTC.

The CDR3, as DNA: TGTGCCAGCAGATACGGGACAGGGAGGGACATTCAGTACTTC. It encodes CASRYGTGRDIQYF. V usage is TRBV2 and J usage is TRBJ2-4, with TRBD1 identical over 9 bases. The CDR3 spans 14 residues. CDR1 is SNHLY, CDR2 FYNNEI, per germline. With V trimmed by 6 bases and J by 8 bases, 8 bases remained unmatched.

The gene calls are TRBV30 and TRBJ2-1, with D perhaps TRBD2 (6 bases). V was clipped by 2 bases and J by 8 bases, with 16 bases between them. The CDR3 consists of 14 residues. From germline, CDR1 is GTSNPN and CDR2 SVGIG (reference sequence). CDR3 protein: CAWSSQRTIHEQFF. As DNA, the CDR3 is TGTGCCTGGAGTTCCCAAAGGACTATCCATGAGCAGTTCTTC.

The chain links TRBV7-2 to TRBJ1-5, with 7 nucleotides matching TRBD1. The CDR3 totals 15 residues. Germline CDR1 SGHTA, CDR2 FQGNSA. Trimming took 1 base from V and 0 from J; bases not matched to a gene: 0. The CDR3 DNA follows: TGTGCCAGCAGCTTAGGACAGGGTAGCAATCAGCCCCAGCATTTT. Translating it yields CASSLGQGSNQPQHF.